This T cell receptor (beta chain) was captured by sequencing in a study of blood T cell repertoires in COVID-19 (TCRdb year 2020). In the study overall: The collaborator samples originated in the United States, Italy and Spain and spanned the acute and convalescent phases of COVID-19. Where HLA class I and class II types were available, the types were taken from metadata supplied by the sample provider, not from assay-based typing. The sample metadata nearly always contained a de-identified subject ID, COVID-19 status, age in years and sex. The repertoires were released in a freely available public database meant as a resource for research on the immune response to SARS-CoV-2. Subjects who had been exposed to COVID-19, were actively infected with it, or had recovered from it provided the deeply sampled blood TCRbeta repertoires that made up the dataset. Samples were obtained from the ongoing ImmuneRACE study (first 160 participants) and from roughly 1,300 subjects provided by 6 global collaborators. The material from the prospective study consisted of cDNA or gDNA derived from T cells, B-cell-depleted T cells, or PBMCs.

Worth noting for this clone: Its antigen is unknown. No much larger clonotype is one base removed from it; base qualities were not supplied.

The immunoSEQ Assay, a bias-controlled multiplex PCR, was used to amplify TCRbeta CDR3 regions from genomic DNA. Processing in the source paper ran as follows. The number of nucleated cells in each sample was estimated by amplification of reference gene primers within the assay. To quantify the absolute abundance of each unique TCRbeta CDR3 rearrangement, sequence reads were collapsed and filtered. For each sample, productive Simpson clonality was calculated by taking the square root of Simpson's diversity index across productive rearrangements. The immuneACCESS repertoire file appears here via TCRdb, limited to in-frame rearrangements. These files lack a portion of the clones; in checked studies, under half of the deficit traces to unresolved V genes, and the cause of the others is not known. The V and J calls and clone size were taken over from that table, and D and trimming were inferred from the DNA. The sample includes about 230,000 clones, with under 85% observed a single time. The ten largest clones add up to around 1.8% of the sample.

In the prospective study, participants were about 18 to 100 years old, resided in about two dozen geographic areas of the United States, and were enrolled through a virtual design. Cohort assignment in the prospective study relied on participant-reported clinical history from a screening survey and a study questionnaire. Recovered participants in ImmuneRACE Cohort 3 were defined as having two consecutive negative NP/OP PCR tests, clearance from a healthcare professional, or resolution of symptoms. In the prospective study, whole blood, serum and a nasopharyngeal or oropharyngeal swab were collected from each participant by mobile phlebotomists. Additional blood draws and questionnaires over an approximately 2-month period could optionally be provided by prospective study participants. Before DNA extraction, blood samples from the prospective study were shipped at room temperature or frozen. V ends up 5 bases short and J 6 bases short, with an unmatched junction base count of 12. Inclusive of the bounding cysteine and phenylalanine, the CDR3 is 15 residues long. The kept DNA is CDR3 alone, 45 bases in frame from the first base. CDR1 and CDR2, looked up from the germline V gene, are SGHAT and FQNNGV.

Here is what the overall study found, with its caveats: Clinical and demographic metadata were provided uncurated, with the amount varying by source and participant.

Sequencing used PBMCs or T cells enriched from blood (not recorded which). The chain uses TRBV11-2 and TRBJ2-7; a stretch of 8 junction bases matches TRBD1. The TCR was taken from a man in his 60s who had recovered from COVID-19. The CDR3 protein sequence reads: CASSLGAGGSGEQYF. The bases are TGTGCCAGCAGCCTCGGGGCAGGGGGCAGCGGCGAGCAGTACTTC.